The clone carrying this T cell receptor (beta chain) showed up just once. Some clones are missing from TCRdb's copy, which holds only in-frame ones; the method was immunoSEQ multiplex PCR. The sample includes roughly 70,000 clones, 87% of them seen just once. The data were obtained in a study of blood T cell repertoires in COVID-19. Study information: From the United States, Italy and Spain came samples of acute and convalescent COVID-19. PBMCs, B-cell-depleted T cells, or T cells provided the cDNA or gDNA that made up the material.

Per the germline V gene, CDR1 is MNHNY and CDR2 is SVGAGI (reference sequence). The CDR3 runs 15 residues. V was pared by 2 bases and J by 7 bases, with 12 bases between. The sample comprised peripheral blood. The sequence came from a woman of 80 years or more with acute or convalescent COVID-19. The gene calls are TRBV6-6 and TRBJ1-6; possibly TRBD1 for D (6 bases). The DNA of the CDR3 is TGTGCCAGCAGTTACCCACAGGGAGTGAATTCACCCCTCCACTTT. Translating gives CASSYPQGVNSPLHF.